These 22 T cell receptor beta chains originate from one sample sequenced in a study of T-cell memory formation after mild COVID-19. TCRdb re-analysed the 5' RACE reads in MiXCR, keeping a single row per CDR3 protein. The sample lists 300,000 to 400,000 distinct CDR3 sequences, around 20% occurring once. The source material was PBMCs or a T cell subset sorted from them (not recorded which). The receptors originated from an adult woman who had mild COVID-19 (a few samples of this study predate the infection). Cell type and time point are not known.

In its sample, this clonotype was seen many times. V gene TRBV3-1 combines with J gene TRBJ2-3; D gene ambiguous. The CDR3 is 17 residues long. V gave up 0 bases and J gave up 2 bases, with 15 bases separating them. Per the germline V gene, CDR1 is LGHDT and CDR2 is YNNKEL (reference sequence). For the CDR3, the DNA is TGTGCCAGCAGCCAAGATAGGGCTAAGCATCTCACAGATACGCAGTATTTT. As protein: CASSQDRAKHLTDTQYF.

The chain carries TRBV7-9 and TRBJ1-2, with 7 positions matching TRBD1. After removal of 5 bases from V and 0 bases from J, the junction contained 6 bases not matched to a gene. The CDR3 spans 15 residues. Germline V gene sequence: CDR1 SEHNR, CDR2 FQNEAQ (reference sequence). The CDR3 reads CASSIQGTANYGYTF. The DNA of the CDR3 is TGTGCCAGCAGCATCCAGGGGACAGCTAACTATGGCTACACCTTC.

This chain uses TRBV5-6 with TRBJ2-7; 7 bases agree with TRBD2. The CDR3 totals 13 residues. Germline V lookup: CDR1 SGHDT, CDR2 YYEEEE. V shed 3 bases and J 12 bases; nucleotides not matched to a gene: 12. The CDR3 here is CASSWSGAPYTYF. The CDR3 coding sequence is TGTGCCAGCAGCTGGAGCGGGGCACCGTATACGTACTTC.

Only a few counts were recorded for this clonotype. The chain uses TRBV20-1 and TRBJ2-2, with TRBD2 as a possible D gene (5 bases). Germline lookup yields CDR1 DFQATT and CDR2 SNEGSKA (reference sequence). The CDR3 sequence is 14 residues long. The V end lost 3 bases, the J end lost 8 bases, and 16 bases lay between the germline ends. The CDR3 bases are TGCAGTGCTAGTAGGACTCCCAGATGGGGGGAGCTGTTTTTT. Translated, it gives CSASRTPRWGELFF.

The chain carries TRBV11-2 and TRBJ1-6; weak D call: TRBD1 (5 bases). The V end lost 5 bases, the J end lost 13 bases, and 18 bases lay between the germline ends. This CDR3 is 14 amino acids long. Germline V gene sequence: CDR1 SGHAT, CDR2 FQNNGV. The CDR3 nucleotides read TGTGCCAGCAGCCACTCGGGACCTAGAGTCCCCCTCCACTTT. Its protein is CASSHSGPRVPLHF.

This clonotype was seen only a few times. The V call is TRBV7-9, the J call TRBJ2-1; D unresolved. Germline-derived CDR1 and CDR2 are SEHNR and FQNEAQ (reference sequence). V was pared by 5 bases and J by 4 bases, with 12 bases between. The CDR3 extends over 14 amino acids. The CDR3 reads CASSARSSYNEQFF. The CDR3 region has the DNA TGTGCCAGCAGCGCACGATCCTCATACAATGAGCAGTTCTTC.

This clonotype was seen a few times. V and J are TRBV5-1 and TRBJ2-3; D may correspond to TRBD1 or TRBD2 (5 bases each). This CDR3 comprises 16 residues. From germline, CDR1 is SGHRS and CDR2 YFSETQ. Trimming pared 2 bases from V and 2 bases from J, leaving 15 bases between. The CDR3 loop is CASSFTGTVHTDTQYF. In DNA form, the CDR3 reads TGCGCCAGCAGCTTTACCGGGACGGTGCACACAGATACGCAGTATTTT. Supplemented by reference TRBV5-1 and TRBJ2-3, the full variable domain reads KAGVTQTPRYLIKTRGQQVTLSCSPISGHRSVSWYQQTPGQGLQFLFEYFSETQRNKGNFPGRFSGRQFSNSRSEMNVSTLELGDSALYLCASSFTGTVHTDTQYFGPGTRLTVL.

CDR3 DNA: TGTGCCAGTAGTATAGGACAGGGGGTATCTACTGAAGCTTTCTTT. Translating it yields CASSIGQGVSTEAFF. The chain has TRBV19 and TRBJ1-1; 9 bases agree with TRBD1. CDR1 is LNHDA and CDR2 is SQIVND in the germline V gene (reference sequence). This CDR3 has 15 residues. V trimming: 1 base; J trimming: 5 bases; junction bases outside the gene matches: 5. The full variable domain, completed using reference TRBV19 and TRBJ1-1, is DGGITQSPKYLFRKEGQNVTLSCEQNLNHDAMYWYRQDPGQGLRLIYYSQIVNDFQKGDIAEGYSVSREKKESFPLTVTSAQKNPTAFYLCASSIGQGVSTEAFFGQGTRLTVV.

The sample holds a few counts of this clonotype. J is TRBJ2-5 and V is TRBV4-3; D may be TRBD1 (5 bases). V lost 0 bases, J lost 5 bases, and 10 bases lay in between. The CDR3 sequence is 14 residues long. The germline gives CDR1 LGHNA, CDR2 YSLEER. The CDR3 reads CASSQDNKGETQYF. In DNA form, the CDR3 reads TGCGCCAGCAGCCAAGATAATAAGGGGGAGACCCAGTACTTC.

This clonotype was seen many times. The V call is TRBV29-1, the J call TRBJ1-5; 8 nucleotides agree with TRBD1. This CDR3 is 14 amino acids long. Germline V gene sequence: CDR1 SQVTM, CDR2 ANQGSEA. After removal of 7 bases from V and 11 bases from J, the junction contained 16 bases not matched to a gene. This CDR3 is CSAGAALDRAAQHF. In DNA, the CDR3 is TGCAGCGCTGGTGCGGCTTTGGACAGGGCAGCCCAGCATTTT.

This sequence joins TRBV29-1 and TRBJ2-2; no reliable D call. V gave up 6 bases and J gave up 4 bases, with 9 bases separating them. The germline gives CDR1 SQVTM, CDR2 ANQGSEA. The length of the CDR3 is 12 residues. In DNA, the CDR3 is TGCAGCGTCGGGTTACGCACCGGGGAGCTGTTTTTT. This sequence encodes CSVGLRTGELFF.

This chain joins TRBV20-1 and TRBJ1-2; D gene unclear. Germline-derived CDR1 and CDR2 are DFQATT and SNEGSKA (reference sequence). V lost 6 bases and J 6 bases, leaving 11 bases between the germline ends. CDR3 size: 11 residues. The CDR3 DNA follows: TGCAGTGCCTCCGCACTGGATGGCTACACCTTC. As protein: CSASALDGYTF.

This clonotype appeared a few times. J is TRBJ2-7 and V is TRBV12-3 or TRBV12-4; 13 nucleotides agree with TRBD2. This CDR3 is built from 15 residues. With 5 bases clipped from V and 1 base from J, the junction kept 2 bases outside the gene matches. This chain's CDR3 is CASSRTSGRSYEQYF. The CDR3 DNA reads TGTGCCAGCAGTCGGACTAGCGGGAGATCCTACGAGCAGTACTTC.

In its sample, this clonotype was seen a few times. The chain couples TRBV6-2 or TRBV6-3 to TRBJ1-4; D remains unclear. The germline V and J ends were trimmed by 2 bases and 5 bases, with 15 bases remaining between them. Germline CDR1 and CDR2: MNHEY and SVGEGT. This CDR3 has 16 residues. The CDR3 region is CASSYDRRSENEKLFF. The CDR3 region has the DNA TGTGCCAGCAGTTACGACCGACGGAGTGAGAATGAAAAACTGTTTTTT.

This CDR3 is CASSRPGTNTGELFF. In DNA, the CDR3 is TGTGCCAGCAGCCGCCCAGGGACGAACACCGGGGAGCTGTTTTTT. This rearrangement joins TRBV12-3 or TRBV12-4 to TRBJ2-2; D possibly corresponds to TRBD1 (5 bases). V was pared by 6 bases and J by 0 bases, with 11 bases between. The CDR3 runs 15 residues.

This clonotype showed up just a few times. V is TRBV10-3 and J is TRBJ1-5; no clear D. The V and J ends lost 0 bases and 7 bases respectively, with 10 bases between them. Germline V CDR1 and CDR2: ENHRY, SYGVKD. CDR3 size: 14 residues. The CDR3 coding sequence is TGTGCCATCAGTGAGTCGAGCGGGAACCAGCCCCAGCATTTT. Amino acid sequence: CAISESSGNQPQHF.

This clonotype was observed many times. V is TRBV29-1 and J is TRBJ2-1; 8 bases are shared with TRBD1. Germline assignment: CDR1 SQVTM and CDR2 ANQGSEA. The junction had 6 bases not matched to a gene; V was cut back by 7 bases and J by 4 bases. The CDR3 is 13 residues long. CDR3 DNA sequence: TGCAGCGCGCGGCAGGGGGCATACAATGAGCAGTTCTTC. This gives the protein CSARQGAYNEQFF.

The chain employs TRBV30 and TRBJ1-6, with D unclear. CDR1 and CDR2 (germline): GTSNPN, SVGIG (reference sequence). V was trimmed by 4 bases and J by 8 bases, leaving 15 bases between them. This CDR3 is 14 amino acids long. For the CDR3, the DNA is TGTGCCTGGATCTTCAGTGGATGGGATTCACCCCTCCACTTT. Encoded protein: CAWIFSGWDSPLHF.

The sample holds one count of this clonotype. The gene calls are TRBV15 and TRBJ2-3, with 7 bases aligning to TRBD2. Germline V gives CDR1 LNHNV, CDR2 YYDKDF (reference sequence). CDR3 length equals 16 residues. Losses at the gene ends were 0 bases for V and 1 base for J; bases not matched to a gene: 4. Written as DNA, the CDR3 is TGTGCCACCAGCAGAGATCGTACTAGCGGCACAGATACGCAGTATTTT. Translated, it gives CATSRDRTSGTDTQYF.

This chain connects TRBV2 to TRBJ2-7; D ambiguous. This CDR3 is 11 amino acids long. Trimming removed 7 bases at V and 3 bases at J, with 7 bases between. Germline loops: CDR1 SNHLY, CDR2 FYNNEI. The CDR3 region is CASTAVYEQYF. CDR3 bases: TGTGCCAGCACGGCGGTCTACGAGCAGTACTTC. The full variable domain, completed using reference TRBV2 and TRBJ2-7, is EPEVTQTPSHQVTQMGQEVILRCVPISNHLYFYWYRQILGQKVEFLVSFYNNEISEKSEIFDDQFSVERPDGSNFTLKIRSTKLEDSAMYFCASTAVYEQYFGPGTRLTVT.

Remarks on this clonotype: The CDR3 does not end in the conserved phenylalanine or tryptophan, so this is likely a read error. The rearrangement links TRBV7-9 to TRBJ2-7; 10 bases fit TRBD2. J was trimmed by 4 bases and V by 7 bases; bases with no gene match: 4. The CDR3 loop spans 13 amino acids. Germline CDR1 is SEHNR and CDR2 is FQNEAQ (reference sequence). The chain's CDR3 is CASKREGAYEQYC. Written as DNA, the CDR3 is TGTGCCAGCAAGCGGGAGGGGGCATACGAGCAGTACTGC.

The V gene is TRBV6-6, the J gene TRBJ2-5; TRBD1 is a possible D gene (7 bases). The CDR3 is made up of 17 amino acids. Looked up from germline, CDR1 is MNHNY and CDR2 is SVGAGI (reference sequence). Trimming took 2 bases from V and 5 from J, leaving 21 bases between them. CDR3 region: CASSYPESGARGETQYF. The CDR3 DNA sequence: TGTGCCAGCAGTTACCCAGAATCGGGGGCCAGGGGGGAGACCCAGTACTTC.